This paragraph covers one T cell receptor (beta chain) sequence. These data belong to a study of blood T cell repertoires in COVID-19. Study-wide context: T cells, B-cell-depleted T cells, or PBMCs provided the cDNA or gDNA that served as material.

Generated by immunoSEQ multiplex PCR, the TCRdb table keeps only in-frame clones and is missing some. Here the sample spans roughly 80,000 clones, about four fifths being singletons. V lost 6 bases and J 1 base, leaving 10 bases between the germline ends. This CDR3 contains 13 residues. CDR1 MNHEY and CDR2 SVGAGI come from the germline V gene. The sequence was collected from a man over 45 with acute or convalescent COVID-19. The chain is built from TRBV6-5 and TRBJ2-7; the D gene is possibly TRBD2 (6 bases). The sample was peripheral blood. CDR3 region: CASRGTGSYEQYF. The CDR3 nucleotides read TGTGCCAGCAGGGGGACTGGTTCCTACGAGCAGTACTTC.